Described below is a single T cell receptor beta chain sequence and its context. The sample belongs to a study of shared clonotypes between healthy human individuals. Trimming took off 8 bases at V and 0 bases at J, with 28 bases between the two ends. The CDR3 runs to 19 residues. Germline lookup yields CDR1 MDHEN and CDR2 SYDVKM. Profiling relied on immunoSEQ multiplex PCR, and the TCRdb table lists in-frame clones only, not all of them. Of about 2 million clones in the sample, 85% to 95% were seen once. This chain joins TRBV28 and TRBJ1-1; D remains ambiguous. The sample consisted of naive CD4+ T cells sorted from blood. Specified subset: CD45RA+ positively selected. This TCR was sampled from a man aged 18 to 29 in good health. CDR3 sequence (DNA): TGTGCCAGCCGAGGAGTGGCGGGCAGAAACCTTTTCATGAACACTGAAGCTTTCTTT. It yields the protein CASRGVAGRNLFMNTEAFF.